These 31 T cell receptor beta chains originate from one sample sequenced in a study of shared clonotypes between healthy human individuals. Sequencing was performed with immunoSEQ multiplex PCR; in TCRdb, only in-frame clones are kept and a portion is missing. The data hold a few hundred thousand clones, with approximately 70% observed a single time. Material for sequencing was memory CD4+ T cells sorted from blood. Subset in this sample: CD45RA-negative fraction. The source is a man aged 30 to 39 in good health.

The chain uses TRBV5-8 and TRBJ2-3; D gene ambiguous. V lost 1 base and J 1 base, leaving 7 bases between the germline ends. This CDR3 is built from 14 residues. Germline CDR1 and CDR2: SGHTS and YDEGEE. The CDR3 region is CASSLPGGTDTQYF. For the CDR3, the DNA is TGTGCCAGCAGCTTGCCTGGGGGCACAGATACGCAGTATTTT. The full variable domain, its missing parts supplied by reference TRBV5-8 and TRBJ2-3, is EAGVTQSPTHLIKTRGQQATLRCSPISGHTSVYWYQQALGLGLQFLLWYDEGEERNRGNFPPRFSGRQFPNYSSELNVNALELEDSALYLCASSLPGGTDTQYFGPGTRLTVL.

This chain uses TRBV7-8 with TRBJ2-1; D might be TRBD2 (5 bases). The V and J ends lost 5 bases and 5 bases respectively, with 19 bases between them. The CDR3 runs to 16 residues. Germline-derived CDR1 and CDR2 are SGHVS and FQNEAQ. The CDR3 coding sequence is TGTGCCAGCAGCCCACTTGAGACGTCGGGAAACAATGAGCAGTTCTTC. Translating gives CASSPLETSGNNEQFF.

This clone was counted only a few times. This chain connects TRBV2 to TRBJ2-1; TRBD2 might be the D (5 bases). Trimming took 6 bases from V and 6 from J, leaving 12 bases between them. The germline CDR1 and CDR2 sequences are SNHLY and FYNNEI. The CDR3 runs 13 residues. CDR3 in DNA: TGTGCCAGCAGGACTGTCGGAGGCAATGAGCAGTTCTTC. This codes for CASRTVGGNEQFF. The whole variable domain, filled in from reference TRBV2 and TRBJ2-1, reads EPEVTQTPSHQVTQMGQEVILRCVPISNHLYFYWYRQILGQKVEFLVSFYNNEISEKSEIFDDQFSVERPDGSNFTLKIRSTKLEDSAMYFCASRTVGGNEQFFGPGTRLTVL.

This sequence joins TRBV5-1 and TRBJ2-1; 10 bases are shared with TRBD2. CDR1 is SGHRS, CDR2 YFSETQ, per germline. J gave up 6 bases and V 7 bases, and 4 bases lay outside the gene matches. The CDR3 runs 13 residues. The CDR3 DNA reads as TGCGCCAGCTCTAGCGGGAGAACCAATGAGCAGTTCTTC. Protein: CASSSGRTNEQFF.

The rearrangement joins TRBV15 to TRBJ1-5, with D possibly being TRBD1 (5 bases). There are 15 residues in the CDR3. Germline V gene sequence: CDR1 LNHNV, CDR2 YYDKDF (reference sequence). V was cut by 2 bases and J by 4 bases, with 12 bases left in between. The CDR3 DNA reads as TGTGCCACCAGCAGAATAGGGGCAGGAAATCAGCCCCAGCATTTT. Translation: CATSRIGAGNQPQHF.

The chain has TRBV13 and TRBJ1-4; D may be TRBD1 (6 bases). CDR1 is PRHDT and CDR2 is FYEKMQ in the germline V gene (reference sequence). V was trimmed by 2 bases and J by 1 base, leaving 8 bases between them. The CDR3 loop spans 15 amino acids. CDR3 in DNA: TGTGCCAGCAGCTTACGCAGGGGAACTAATGAAAAACTGTTTTTT. Translated, it gives CASSLRRGTNEKLFF.

The sample holds one count of this clone. The gene calls are TRBV11-2 and TRBJ2-7; D ambiguous. V dropped 4 bases and J dropped 4 bases, with 17 bases sitting between them. The CDR3 spans 15 residues. In germline, CDR1 is SGHAT, CDR2 FQNNGV. The DNA for the CDR3 is TGTGCCAGCAGCTCTACCGGGCCCTCACTATACGAGCAGTACTTC. Translated, it gives CASSSTGPSLYEQYF.

The CDR3, as DNA: TGTGCCAGCAGCCAGCTCTCTAGCGAAGGAGATACGCAGTATTTT. Protein product: CASSQLSSEGDTQYF. V is TRBV14 and J is TRBJ2-3; a weak D match, TRBD2 (6 bases). The V gene's germline CDR1 is SGHDN and CDR2 FVKESK. V was trimmed by 3 bases and J by 5 bases, leaving 15 bases between them. The CDR3 runs to 15 residues. The full variable domain, rest sourced from reference TRBV14 and TRBJ2-3, is EAGVTQFPSHSVIEKGQTVTLRCDPISGHDNLYWYRRVMGKEIKFLLHFVKESKQDESGMPNNRFLAERTGGTYSTLKVQPAELEDSGVYFCASSQLSSEGDTQYFGPGTRLTVL.

This clone was observed a single time. This chain uses TRBV10-1 with TRBJ2-5; perhaps TRBD2 as D (6 bases). The germline CDR1 and CDR2 sequences are WNHNN and SYGVQD (reference sequence). This CDR3 comprises 15 residues. V gave up 0 bases and J gave up 0 bases, with 8 bases separating them. The CDR3 sequence is CASSESGDYQETQYF. The CDR3 coding sequence is TGCGCCAGCAGTGAGTCTGGGGACTACCAAGAGACCCAGTACTTC.

The rearrangement links TRBV5-1 to TRBJ2-1; 9 nucleotides align to TRBD1. CDR1 SGHRS and CDR2 YFSETQ come from the germline V gene. The V gene end was trimmed by 4 bases and the J gene end by 4 bases; junction bases not matched to a gene: 6. The CDR3 sequence is 15 residues long. The CDR3, as DNA: TGCGCCAGCAGCAAGGACGGGACAGGGTACAATGAGCAGTTCTTC. This codes for CASSKDGTGYNEQFF.

The genes are TRBV15 and TRBJ2-1, with 8 bases matching TRBD2. This CDR3 spans 16 amino acids. J gave up 0 bases and V 2 bases, and 3 bases lay outside the gene matches. Germline V gene data show CDR1 as LNHNV and CDR2 as YYDKDF (reference sequence). CDR3 protein: CATSRQAGASYNEQFF. The CDR3 DNA reads as TGTGCCACCAGCAGACAAGCGGGAGCCTCCTACAATGAGCAGTTCTTC. The variable domain in full, with the rest retrieved from reference TRBV15 and TRBJ2-1, is DAMVIQNPRYQVTQFGKPVTLSCSQTLNHNVMYWYQQKSSQAPKLLFHYYDKDFNNEADTPDNFQSRRPNTSFCFLDIRSPGLGDTAMYLCATSRQAGASYNEQFFGPGTRLTVL.

This clone was counted only a few times. V usage is TRBV5-1 and J usage is TRBJ1-2; unclear D gene. The CDR3 is 14 residues long. V was trimmed by 0 bases and J by 4 bases, leaving 10 bases between them. Germline V gene sequence: CDR1 SGHRS, CDR2 YFSETQ. CDR3 bases: TGCGCCAGCAGCTTGGAGTCAGGTGGCTATGGCTACACCTTC. It specifies CASSLESGGYGYTF.

This clone was counted ten times or more. V gene TRBV19 combines with J gene TRBJ1-1, with a weak D call TRBD1 (5 bases). V was clipped by 5 bases and J by 2 bases, with 15 bases between them. CDR3 length: 15 amino acids. Germline V gene sequence: CDR1 LNHDA, CDR2 SQIVND (reference sequence). The DNA of the CDR3 is TGTGCCAGTAGTTCACGACCGGGACTTAACACTGAAGCTTTCTTT. Amino acids: CASSSRPGLNTEAFF. The whole variable domain, filled in from reference TRBV19 and TRBJ1-1, reads DGGITQSPKYLFRKEGQNVTLSCEQNLNHDAMYWYRQDPGQGLRLIYYSQIVNDFQKGDIAEGYSVSREKKESFPLTVTSAQKNPTAFYLCASSSRPGLNTEAFFGQGTRLTVV.

V gene TRBV10-2 combines with J gene TRBJ2-7; perhaps TRBD2 as D (6 bases). This CDR3 is 15 amino acids long. V lost 4 bases and J lost 2, with 15 bases in between. Germline-derived CDR1 and CDR2 are WSHSY and SAAADI. The CDR3 is CASSGTGTSTYEQYF. CDR3 in DNA: TGCGCCAGCAGTGGAACCGGGACTTCCACCTACGAGCAGTACTTC.

V is TRBV7-9 and J is TRBJ1-2; D remains unclear. CDR3 length equals 13 residues. CDR1 and CDR2 (germline): SEHNR, FQNEAQ (reference sequence). Trimming took off 5 bases at V and 8 bases at J, with 15 bases between the two ends. This CDR3 is CASSPLSLGGYTF. DNA for the CDR3: TGTGCCAGCAGCCCGTTGTCCCTGGGAGGCTACACCTTC.

This chain joins TRBV7-2 and TRBJ1-2, with TRBD1 as a possible D gene (6 bases). Germline CDR1 SGHTA, CDR2 FQGNSA. The V end was cut by 0 bases, the J end by 8 bases, with 16 bases between. The CDR3 contains 15 residues. The CDR3 DNA reads as TGTGCCAGCAGCTTAGCGTTGGCAGGGGAAGGGGGCTACACCTTC. It yields the protein CASSLALAGEGGYTF.

This clone was found a few times. V usage is TRBV15 and J usage is TRBJ2-7, with TRBD2 matching over 10 bases. The germline gives CDR1 LNHNV, CDR2 YYDKDF (reference sequence). The junction had 22 bases not matched to a gene; V was cut back by 5 bases and J by 3 bases. The length of the CDR3 is 20 residues. Here the CDR3 reads CATSRPGGTSVMWIYYEQYF. Written as DNA, the CDR3 is TGTGCCACCAGCCGCCCGGGAGGGACTAGCGTCATGTGGATTTACTACGAGCAGTACTTC.

With respect to this clone: A much bigger clone sits one base away, suggesting this may be a read error. The CDR3 sequence is CASSATSGSVNGQFF. The CDR3 nucleotides read TGTGCCAGTAGTGCCACTAGCGGGAGTGTAAATGGGCAGTTCTTC. The chain joins TRBV19 to TRBJ2-1; TRBD2 matches at 11 bases. Germline values: CDR1 LNHDA, CDR2 SQIVND (reference sequence). The CDR3 covers 15 residues. Based on the CDR3 plus reference TRBV19 and TRBJ2-1, the full variable domain is DGGITQSPKYLFRKEGQNVTLSCEQNLNHDAMYWYRQDPGQGLRLIYYSQIVNDFQKGDIAEGYSVSREKKESFPLTVTSAQKNPTAFYLCASSATSGSVNGQFFGPGTRLTVL.

Concerning this clone: A much larger clone sits a single nucleotide away, making a read error possible. This chain links TRBV2 with TRBJ2-1; D is tentatively TRBD1 or TRBD2 (5 bases each). The CDR3 totals 13 residues. Germline V gives CDR1 SNHLY, CDR2 FYNNEI. CDR3: CTSSLGAPEEQFF. The CDR3 region has the DNA TGTACCAGCAGCCTCGGGGCACCCGAGGAGCAGTTCTTC.

The rearrangement uses TRBV19 and TRBJ2-7, with D possibly matching TRBD2 (5 bases). This CDR3 has 14 amino acids. CDR1 is LNHDA, CDR2 SQIVND, per germline (reference sequence). V was pared by 4 bases and J by 2 bases, with 12 bases between. CDR3 in amino acids: CASSSVTIPYEQYF. The DNA of the CDR3 is TGTGCCAGTAGTAGTGTGACTATCCCCTACGAGCAGTACTTC.

The table lists this clone with a count of one. A single base separates this from a much larger clone, so it may be a read error. The gene calls are TRBV7-2 and TRBJ2-4, with unresolved D. From germline, CDR1 is SGHTA and CDR2 FQGNSA. The CDR3 loop spans 13 amino acids. The V gene lost 2 bases and the J gene lost 6 bases, with 8 bases spanning the gap. The CDR3, as DNA: TGTGCCAGCAGCTTAAGCCCGCCAAACATTCAGTACTTC. The encoded protein is CASSLSPPNIQYF.

J is TRBJ1-3 and V is TRBV14; 9 nucleotides match TRBD1. The V gene end was trimmed by 4 bases and the J gene end by 4 bases; junction bases not matched to a gene: 8. The V gene's germline CDR1 is SGHDN and CDR2 FVKESK. This CDR3 comprises 16 residues. CDR3 region: CASSRTGTGTGNTIYF. The CDR3 nucleotides read TGTGCCAGCAGCCGCACCGGGACAGGGACCGGAAACACCATATATTTT. Drawing the rest from reference TRBV14 and TRBJ1-3, the complete variable domain is EAGVTQFPSHSVIEKGQTVTLRCDPISGHDNLYWYRRVMGKEIKFLLHFVKESKQDESGMPNNRFLAERTGGTYSTLKVQPAELEDSGVYFCASSRTGTGTGNTIYFGEGSWLTVV.

This chain connects TRBV28 to TRBJ2-7; D possibly matches TRBD1 or TRBD2 (5 bases each). There are 9 residues in the CDR3. V was clipped by 10 bases and J by 6 bases, with 7 bases between them. Germline values: CDR1 MDHEN, CDR2 SYDVKM. As DNA, the CDR3 is TGTGCCATAGGGACCGAGCAGTACTTC. Translating it yields CAIGTEQYF.

V and J are TRBV4-1 and TRBJ2-7, with D perhaps matching TRBD1 (6 bases). The CDR3 runs to 15 residues. Germline values: CDR1 MGHRA, CDR2 YSYEKL. Trimming cost V 0 bases and J 1 base, with 10 bases left between them. The DNA of the CDR3 is TGCGCCAGCAGCCAAGAAGAAGGACAGTCCTACGAGCAGTACTTC. Translation: CASSQEEGQSYEQYF.

For the CDR3, the DNA is TGTGCCAGCAGTGAGGGACAGGGGGCCGGAGATACGCAGTATTTT. Its protein product is CASSEGQGAGDTQYF. The chain is built from TRBV2 and TRBJ2-3; 12 bases are a match to TRBD1. Germline values: CDR1 SNHLY, CDR2 FYNNEI. V was pared by 3 bases and J by 5 bases, with 3 bases of the junction left unmatched. The CDR3 totals 15 residues.

The J gene is TRBJ2-1, the V gene TRBV7-2; a possible D gene is TRBD2 (6 bases). Germline values: CDR1 SGHTA, CDR2 FQGNSA. The V end was cut by 0 bases, the J end by 3 bases, with 12 bases between. This CDR3 has 16 residues. The CDR3 reads CASSLAEGLSYNEQFF. The CDR3 DNA is TGTGCCAGCAGCTTAGCGGAGGGGTTAAGCTACAATGAGCAGTTCTTC.

This chain connects TRBV4-3 to TRBJ2-1, with unresolved D. Trimming took 4 bases from V and 5 from J, leaving 15 bases between them. The CDR3 contains 15 residues. Germline V CDR1 and CDR2: LGHNA, YSLEER. DNA of the CDR3: TGCGCCAGCAGCCCGACCGGAATGGTTAACAATGAGCAGTTCTTC. Protein: CASSPTGMVNNEQFF.

The gene calls are TRBV18 and TRBJ2-3, with D hard to call. The germline CDR1 and CDR2 sequences are KGHSH and LQKENI. This CDR3 is built from 15 residues. Between the trimmed V and J ends, which lost 3 bases and 2 bases, there was a span of 12 bases. CDR3 amino acids: CASSPIHANTDTQYF. CDR3 bases: TGTGCCAGCTCACCCATACATGCTAACACAGATACGCAGTATTTT.

The V and J genes are TRBV2 and TRBJ1-2; D unresolved. Trimming left V 9 bases short and J 8 bases short, with 10 bases between. Germline-derived CDR1 and CDR2 are SNHLY and FYNNEI. The CDR3 totals 10 residues. The CDR3 here is CASYDPGYTF. For the CDR3, the DNA is TGTGCCAGTTACGACCCGGGCTACACCTTC.

This sequence joins TRBV19 and TRBJ1-5; the match to TRBD1 covers 9 bases. This CDR3 region has 18 residues. Germline lookup yields CDR1 LNHDA and CDR2 SQIVND (reference sequence). With V trimmed by 6 bases and J by 2 bases, 14 bases remained unmatched. This CDR3 is CASRWGQGGDGRNQPQHF. In DNA, the CDR3 is TGTGCCAGTAGATGGGGACAGGGCGGGGATGGACGCAATCAGCCCCAGCATTTT.

The chain links TRBV4-1 to TRBJ1-2; D is unresolved. This CDR3 comprises 16 residues. The V end was cut by 2 bases, the J end by 8 bases, with 21 bases between. Germline CDR1 is MGHRA and CDR2 is YSYEKL. In DNA, the CDR3 is TGCGCCAGCAGCCAAATCACGAGTCTAAAAAACGGGGGCTACACCTTC. As protein: CASSQITSLKNGGYTF.